This T cell receptor beta chain was observed in a study of PD-L1 blockade in urothelial cancer. Whole-study context: Each patient had 0 to 3 earlier chemotherapy regimens.

Libraries were prepared by immunoSEQ multiplex PCR; TCRdb keeps only in-frame clonotypes and omits some of them. The table shows some 110,000 clones, with 75% to 95% occurring only once. The time point denotes: peripheral blood 6 weeks after treatment start. Patients in the study were battling locally advanced or metastatic urothelial carcinoma. All patients handed over anywhere from 1 to 8 samples, pretreatment and on-treatment. Sequenced here: PBMCs, sampled around atezolizumab (anti-PD-L1) treatment. This sequence was found in a man aged 55-75 years with urothelial cancer.

The CDR3 loop is CASSWRGGVTDTQYF. CDR3 bases: TGTGCCAGCAGCTGGAGGGGGGGGGTCACAGATACGCAGTATTTT. The rearrangement joins TRBV7-3 to TRBJ2-3, with D perhaps matching TRBD2 (7 bases). The ends were cut back, 4 bases at V and 2 bases at J, with 13 bases in the middle. Looked up from germline, CDR1 is SGHTA and CDR2 is FQGTGA. This CDR3 spans 15 amino acids. Full variable domain (remainder filled in from reference TRBV7-3 and TRBJ2-3): GAGVSQTPSNKVTEKGKYVELRCDPISGHTALYWYRQSLGQGPEFLIYFQGTGAADDSGLPNDRFFAVRPEGSVSTLKIQRTERGDSAVYLCASSWRGGVTDTQYFGPGTRLTVL.